This T cell receptor beta chain was captured by sequencing in a study of blood T cell repertoires in COVID-19. Study context: Some COVID-19 samples were acute and others convalescent; all came from the United States, Italy and Spain.

The CDR3 extends over 15 amino acids. V was shortened by 4 bases and J by 4 bases, with 13 bases between the two germline ends. Germline CDR1 and CDR2: MNHEY and SVGAGI. The protocol was immunoSEQ multiplex PCR, while the TCRdb copy is restricted to in-frame clones and leaves out a portion. The data show about 280,000 clones, roughly 80% seen once. Sequenced sample: PBMCs or T cells enriched from blood (not recorded which). The TCR comes from a middle-aged man who had been exposed to COVID-19. The chain joins TRBV6-5 to TRBJ2-2; no clear D gene. The CDR3 bases are TGTGCCAGCAGTTCCACCGGGTCCCCCACCGGGGAGCTGTTTTTT. Translated: CASSSTGSPTGELFF.